This TCR beta chain was obtained from a study of blood T cell repertoires in COVID-19. Across the whole study: Sites across the United States, Italy and Spain contributed samples from acute and convalescent COVID-19. T cells, B-cell-depleted T cells, or PBMCs supplied cDNA or gDNA.

Authors' processing steps: From reference gene primer amplification, estimates of nucleated cell counts were derived. TCRdb keeps only in-frame clones here, not all; method: immunoSEQ multiplex PCR. V and J calls and clone size follow that table, whereas D and trimming were derived from the DNA. The data hold 130,000 to 150,000 clones, with 85% to 90% observed a single time. This clonotype was obtained from a woman aged 40-49 years with acute or convalescent COVID-19. Material for sequencing was peripheral blood.

CDR3 in DNA: TGTGCCAGCAGTTACTCGGGGGGAGAGGATGAAAAACTGTTTTTT. Its translation: CASSYSGGEDEKLFF. The rearrangement joins TRBV6-5 to TRBJ1-4, with D perhaps TRBD1 (5 bases). CDR1 and CDR2 (germline): MNHEY, SVGAGI. Trimming removed 0 bases at V and 6 bases at J, with 11 bases between. CDR3 length equals 15 residues.